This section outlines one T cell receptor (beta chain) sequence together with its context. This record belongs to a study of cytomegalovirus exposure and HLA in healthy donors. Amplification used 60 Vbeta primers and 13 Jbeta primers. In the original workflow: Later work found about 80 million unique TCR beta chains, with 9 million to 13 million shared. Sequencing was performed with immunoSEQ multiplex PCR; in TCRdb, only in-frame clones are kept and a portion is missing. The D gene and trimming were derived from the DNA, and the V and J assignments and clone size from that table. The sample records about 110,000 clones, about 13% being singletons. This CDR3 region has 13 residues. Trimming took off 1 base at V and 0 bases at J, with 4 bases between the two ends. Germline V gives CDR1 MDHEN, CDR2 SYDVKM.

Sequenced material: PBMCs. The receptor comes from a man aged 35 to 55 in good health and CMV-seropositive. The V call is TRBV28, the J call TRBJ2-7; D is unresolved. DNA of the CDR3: TGTGCCAGCAGTTTATCAAACTCCTACGAGCAGTACTTC. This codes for CASSLSNSYEQYF.